This T cell receptor (beta chain) came from a study of T cell responses to AZD1222 COVID-19 vaccine. Study-wide findings and caveats: White British people made up most donors, females outnumbered males, and clonal diversity was possibly underestimated. Reportedly, nearly half the spike-specific TCRs target unmutated variant regions. An increase in Spike-specific TCR breadth and depth was observed after two AZD1222 doses. Sampled repertoires all dated from after the peak T cell response.

With regard to this clone: Antigen: not known.

Sequenced by immunoSEQ multiplex PCR; TCRdb stores in-frame clones only, minus some. The sample lists about 120,000 clones, roughly 89% seen once, with 5.4% in the top ten. J gave up 5 bases and V 10 bases, and 14 bases lay outside the gene matches. The length of the CDR3 is 15 residues. The germline CDR1 and CDR2 sequences are MNHEY and SMNVEV (reference sequence). The chain is built from TRBV27 and TRBJ2-3, with 8 bases identical to TRBD2. The source of this sequence is an adult in good health. The sequencing here drew on peripheral blood, taken on day 0 of AZD1222 vaccination. The CDR3 DNA follows: TGTGCCACCCTCCCCGGCGGGAGGCCCAGAGATACGCAGTATTTT. Its protein product is CATLPGGRPRDTQYF.